The 30 T cell receptor beta chains presented below share a single source sample, sequenced in a study of T cell clusters in autoimmune cytopenias. TRB amplification used approximately 250 ng of peripheral blood genomic DNA. Multiplex touch-down PCR amplified TRB using TRB-A and TRB-B pools in one tube. With the multiplex PCR reads reprocessed, TCRdb shows one record per CDR3 protein and no DNA. This sample contains fewer than 1,400 distinct CDR3 sequences. Sequenced input: peripheral blood. These receptors were obtained from a human donor with an autoimmune cytopenia or autoimmune hepatitis (not recorded which).

V usage is TRBV28 and J usage is TRBJ1-2. The CDR3 covers 16 residues. The germline gives CDR1 MDHEN, CDR2 SYDVKM. The CDR3 reads CASSLTRQGSLKGYTF.

By frequency, this clonotype is medium-sized (0.01 to 0.1%). The chain couples TRBV20-1 to TRBJ2-7; TCRdb reports TRBD1, a call that lacks DNA to check it against. The length of the CDR3 is 14 residues. Germline CDR1 reads DFQATT; CDR2 reads SNEGSKA (reference sequence). The CDR3 spells CSASHGTDPYEQYF.

The gene calls are TRBV20-1 and TRBJ2-3; the TCRdb call, TRBD2, lacks DNA for checking. The CDR3 loop spans 14 amino acids. From germline, CDR1 is DFQATT and CDR2 SNEGSKA (reference sequence). The CDR3 here is CSATAGGPTDTQYF.

This clonotype counts as medium-sized by frequency. The chain links TRBV6-1 to TRBJ1-5. Per germline, CDR1 MNHNS and CDR2 SASEGT. CDR3 size: 15 residues. CDR3 sequence reads: CASSEAGVGNQPQHF.

This chain uses TRBV20-1 with TRBJ1-1. The CDR3 extends over 13 amino acids. Germline CDR1 is DFQATT and CDR2 is SNEGSKA (reference sequence). The CDR3 region is CSARPQLNTEAFF.

This clonotype is classed as medium-sized by frequency. The chain employs TRBV10-3 and TRBJ1-2; without DNA, the TCRdb call of TRBD1 cannot be checked. The CDR3 covers 13 residues. CDR1 is ENHRY and CDR2 is SYGVKD in the germline V gene. The CDR3 sequence: CAITRDRGKSYTF.

In terms of frequency, this clonotype is large. CDR3 sequence reads: CASSYMGGETQYF. The chain recombines TRBV6-5 with TRBJ2-5; the D call from TCRdb, TRBD1, cannot be confirmed without DNA. This CDR3 comprises 13 residues. In germline, CDR1 is MNHEY, CDR2 SVGAGI.

Judged by frequency, this clonotype is medium-sized. This chain joins TRBV5-6 and TRBJ2-1; checking the TCRdb D call of TRBD2 is not possible without DNA. CDR1 SGHDT and CDR2 YYEEEE come from the germline V gene. The length of the CDR3 is 13 residues. CDR3 protein: CASSLRGGGEQFF.

This clonotype is labeled large based on frequency. This chain links TRBV19 with TRBJ2-2. CDR1 LNHDA and CDR2 SQIVND come from the germline V gene (reference sequence). The CDR3 spans 13 residues. The CDR3 loop reads CASSIVGTGELFF.

This clonotype is identified as large (0.1 to 1%) from frequency. The chain employs TRBV5-6 and TRBJ2-2. Germline V gives CDR1 SGHDT, CDR2 YYEEEE. The CDR3 length is 13 residues. The CDR3 spells CASSWGGTGELFF.

This clonotype ranks as medium-sized (0.01 to 0.1%) in terms of frequency. The CDR3 loop reads CASSSGTAEPPGGSETQYF. The rearrangement joins TRBV5-6 to TRBJ2-5; TCRdb gives TRBD1 as the D gene, but with no DNA this cannot be confirmed. CDR3 length: 19 amino acids. The V gene's germline CDR1 is SGHDT and CDR2 YYEEEE.

Frequency places this clonotype as medium-sized. The rearrangement uses TRBV5-6 and TRBJ2-7. The CDR3 covers 14 residues. Germline V gene data show CDR1 as SGHDT and CDR2 as YYEEEE. CDR3 loop: CASSFGDGYYEQYF.

This clonotype is called medium-sized based on its frequency. The chain couples TRBV10-3 to TRBJ1-2; TCRdb proposes TRBD1, but this gene call is untestable without DNA. The germline CDR1 and CDR2 sequences are ENHRY and SYGVKD. The CDR3 spans 14 residues. CDR3 in amino acids: CAISEPDRAYGYTF.

Considering frequency, this clonotype is medium-sized. The V and J genes are TRBV27 and TRBJ2-1; the TRBD2 assignment by TCRdb is unverifiable without DNA. CDR1 and CDR2 (germline): MNHEY, SMNVEV (reference sequence). The CDR3 totals 15 residues. CDR3 region: CASRTSGSAYNEQFF.

This clonotype is labeled medium-sized based on frequency. The CDR3 is CASSLVAVPYEQYF. This chain joins TRBV27 and TRBJ2-7; TCRdb lists TRBD2, though no DNA is available to test this call. The CDR3 runs to 14 residues. Looked up from germline, CDR1 is MNHEY and CDR2 is SMNVEV (reference sequence).

This clonotype ranks as medium-sized (0.01 to 0.1%) in terms of frequency. The chain has TRBV19 and TRBJ2-1; TCRdb returns TRBD2, unconfirmable since there is no DNA. Per the germline V gene, CDR1 is LNHDA and CDR2 is SQIVND (reference sequence). This CDR3 contains 14 residues. CDR3 in amino acids: CASSFSVAYNEQFF. The whole variable domain, filled in from reference TRBV19 and TRBJ2-1, reads DGGITQSPKYLFRKEGQNVTLSCEQNLNHDAMYWYRQDPGQGLRLIYYSQIVNDFQKGDIAEGYSVSREKKESFPLTVTSAQKNPTAFYLCASSFSVAYNEQFFGPGTRLTVL.

By frequency, this clonotype is medium-sized. This chain connects TRBV6-2 or TRBV6-3 to TRBJ2-7. Germline loops: CDR1 MNHEY, CDR2 SVGEGT. This CDR3 has 15 amino acids. This CDR3 reads CASSYLGSVGYEQYF.

This clonotype registers medium-sized by frequency. V gene TRBV6-1 combines with J gene TRBJ2-3. This CDR3 spans 13 amino acids. Germline assignment: CDR1 MNHNS and CDR2 SASEGT. CDR3 in amino acids: CASTRVLTDTQYF.

The chain uses TRBV10-3 and TRBJ1-2; TCRdb gives TRBD1 as the D gene, but with no DNA this cannot be confirmed. Germline V gene data show CDR1 as ENHRY and CDR2 as SYGVKD. This CDR3 contains 13 residues. The CDR3 reads CAISQTGAYGYTF.

The gene calls are TRBV28 and TRBJ2-7. This CDR3 is 13 amino acids long. Germline V CDR1 and CDR2: MDHEN, SYDVKM. The chain's CDR3 is CASSFRNSYEQYF.

This clonotype is medium-sized (0.01 to 0.1%) by frequency. This rearrangement joins TRBV6-1 to TRBJ2-5. Germline V lookup: CDR1 MNHNS, CDR2 SASEGT. The CDR3 sequence is 15 residues long. The CDR3 spells CASSVMIGSWETQYF.

This clonotype registers medium-sized by frequency. V is TRBV6-6 and J is TRBJ2-6; TCRdb's D gene call, TRBD1, goes unchecked for lack of DNA. The CDR3 spans 15 residues. CDR1 is MNHNY, CDR2 SVGAGI, per germline (reference sequence). This chain's CDR3 is CASSNWGSGANVLTF.

By frequency, this clonotype registers medium-sized. The chain links TRBV20-1 to TRBJ2-5; TCRdb lists TRBD2, though no DNA is available to test this call. The CDR3 is 12 residues long. Germline V gene lookup returns CDR1 DFQATT and CDR2 SNEGSKA (reference sequence). CDR3 region: CSARGLQETQYF.

The chain couples TRBV20-1 to TRBJ1-2; as DNA is missing, the TRBD1 call by TCRdb cannot be tested. Germline V CDR1 and CDR2: DFQATT, SNEGSKA (reference sequence). The CDR3 length is 14 residues. The CDR3 loop is CSARRDSHNYGYTF.

By frequency, this clonotype registers medium-sized. The rearrangement joins TRBV6-6 to TRBJ2-3; the TCRdb call, TRBD2, lacks DNA for checking. CDR3 length equals 17 residues. Germline V gene lookup returns CDR1 MNHNY and CDR2 SVGAGI (reference sequence). CDR3 amino acids: CASSYGSGRAGTDTQYF.

Considering frequency, this clonotype is medium-sized (0.01 to 0.1%). The chain recombines TRBV5-4 with TRBJ2-1; the TRBD1 assignment by TCRdb is unverifiable without DNA. The germline gives CDR1 SGHNT, CDR2 YYREEE (reference sequence). The CDR3 length is 15 residues. The CDR3 sequence: CASSLAGASYNEQFF.

This clonotype is identified as medium-sized (0.01 to 0.1%) from frequency. The chain couples TRBV18 to TRBJ1-2; TCRdb names TRBD1, which stays unverified in the absence of DNA. This CDR3 region has 14 residues. CDR1 is KGHSH, CDR2 LQKENI, per germline. This CDR3 reads CASSQGAANYGYTF.

This clonotype is deemed medium-sized (0.01 to 0.1%) by its frequency. The chain recombines TRBV12-3 or TRBV12-4 with TRBJ2-1; TCRdb proposes TRBD2, but this gene call is untestable without DNA. This CDR3 spans 15 amino acids. CDR3: CASSPGTSGSDEQFF.

This chain connects TRBV7-9 to TRBJ2-3; as DNA is missing, the TRBD1 call by TCRdb cannot be tested. This CDR3 region has 15 residues. Germline CDR1 reads SEHNR; CDR2 reads FQNEAQ (reference sequence). This chain's CDR3 is CASSLSREFRGTQYF.

The chain joins TRBV13 to TRBJ1-1; there is no DNA to check the TCRdb D call of TRBD1. CDR3 length: 14 amino acids. Germline V gene sequence: CDR1 PRHDT, CDR2 FYEKMQ (reference sequence). This CDR3 is CASKWGLQGREAFF.